The entry below gives a single T cell receptor (beta chain) sequence along with its context. CDR3 length equals 16 residues. Trimming cost V 1 base and J 6 bases, with 19 bases left between them. The data belong to a study of T cells after yellow fever vaccination. TCRdb fed the 5' RACE reads into MiXCR, producing one record per CDR3 protein. The sample consists of roughly 300,000 distinct CDR3 sequences, around 8.1% of them appearing once. The J gene is TRBJ2-7, the V gene TRBV23-1; weak D call: TRBD2 (6 bases). TRBV23-1 is an ORF for which the function is uncertain. Sequencing used PBMCs, obtained approximately 47 days after the first yellow fever vaccination. This TCR derives from a man aged 18 to 30 who received the YFV17D yellow fever vaccine. The CDR3 coding sequence is TGCGCCAGCAGTCAATTTCAATCACCAGCGGGTCCCGAGCAGTACTTC. As protein: CASSQFQSPAGPEQYF.